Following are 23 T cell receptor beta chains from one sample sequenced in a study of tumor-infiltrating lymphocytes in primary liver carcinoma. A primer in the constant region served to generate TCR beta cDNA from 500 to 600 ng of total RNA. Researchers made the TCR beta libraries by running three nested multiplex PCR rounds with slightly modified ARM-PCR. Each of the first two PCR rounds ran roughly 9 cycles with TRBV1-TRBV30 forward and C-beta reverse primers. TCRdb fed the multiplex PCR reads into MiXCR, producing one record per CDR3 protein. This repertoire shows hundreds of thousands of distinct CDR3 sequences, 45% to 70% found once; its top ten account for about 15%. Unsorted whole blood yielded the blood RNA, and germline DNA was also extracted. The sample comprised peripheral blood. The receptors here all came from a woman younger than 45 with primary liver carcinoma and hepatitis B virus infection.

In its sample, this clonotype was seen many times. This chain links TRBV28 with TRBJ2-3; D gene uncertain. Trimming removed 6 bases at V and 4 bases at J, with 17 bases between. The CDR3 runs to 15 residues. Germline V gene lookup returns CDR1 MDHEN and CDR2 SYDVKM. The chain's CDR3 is CASSSGQPGADTQYF. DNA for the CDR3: TGTGCCAGCAGCTCGGGCCAACCCGGTGCAGATACGCAGTATTTT.

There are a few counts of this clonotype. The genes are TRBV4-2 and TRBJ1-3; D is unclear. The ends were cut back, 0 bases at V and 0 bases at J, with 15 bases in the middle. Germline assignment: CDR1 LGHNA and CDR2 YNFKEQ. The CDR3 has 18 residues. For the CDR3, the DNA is TGTGCCAGCAGCCAAGACCGGTTTAAGGACTACTCTGGAAACACCATATATTTT. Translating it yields CASSQDRFKDYSGNTIYF.

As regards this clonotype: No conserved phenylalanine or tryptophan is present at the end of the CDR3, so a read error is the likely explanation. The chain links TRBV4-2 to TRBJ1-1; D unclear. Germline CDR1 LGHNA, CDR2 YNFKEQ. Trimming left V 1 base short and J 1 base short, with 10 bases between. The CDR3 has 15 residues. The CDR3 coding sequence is TGTGCCAGCAGCCAAGTAGACTGTCCGAACACTGAAGCTTTCCTT. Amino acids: CASSQVDCPNTEAFL.

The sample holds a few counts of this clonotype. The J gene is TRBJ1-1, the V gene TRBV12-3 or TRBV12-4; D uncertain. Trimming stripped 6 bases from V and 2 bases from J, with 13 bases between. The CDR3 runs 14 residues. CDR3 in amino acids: CASRTGWQNTEAFF. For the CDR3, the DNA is TGTGCCAGCAGAACCGGGTGGCAAAACACTGAAGCTTTCTTT.

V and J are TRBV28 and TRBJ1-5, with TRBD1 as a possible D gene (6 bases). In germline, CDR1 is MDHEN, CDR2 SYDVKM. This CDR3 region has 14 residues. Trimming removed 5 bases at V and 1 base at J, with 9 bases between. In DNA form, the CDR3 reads TGTGCCAGCAGTCTTAGGGGGAGCAATCAGCCCCAGCATTTT. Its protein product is CASSLRGSNQPQHF.

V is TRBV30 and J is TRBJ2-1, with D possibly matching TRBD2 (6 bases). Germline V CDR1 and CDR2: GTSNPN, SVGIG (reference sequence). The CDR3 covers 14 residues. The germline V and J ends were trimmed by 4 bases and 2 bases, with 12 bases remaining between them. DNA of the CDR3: TGTGCCTGGATCCGCGGGACCCCCTACAATGAGCAGTTCTTC. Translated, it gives CAWIRGTPYNEQFF.

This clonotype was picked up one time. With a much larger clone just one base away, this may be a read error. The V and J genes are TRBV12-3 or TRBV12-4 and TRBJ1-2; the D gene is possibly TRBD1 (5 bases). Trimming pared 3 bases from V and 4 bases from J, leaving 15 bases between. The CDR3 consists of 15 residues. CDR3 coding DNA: TGTGCCAGCAGTTTCCGGGACGGCGTGCCCTATGGCTACACCTTC. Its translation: CASSFRDGVPYGYTF.

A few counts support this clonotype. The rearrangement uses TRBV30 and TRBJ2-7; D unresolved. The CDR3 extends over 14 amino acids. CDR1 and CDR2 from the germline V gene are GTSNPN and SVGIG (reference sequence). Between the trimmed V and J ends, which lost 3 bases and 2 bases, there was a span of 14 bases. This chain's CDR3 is CAWSLLAGTYEQYF. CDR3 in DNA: TGTGCCTGGAGCCTCCTTGCCGGCACCTACGAGCAGTACTTC.

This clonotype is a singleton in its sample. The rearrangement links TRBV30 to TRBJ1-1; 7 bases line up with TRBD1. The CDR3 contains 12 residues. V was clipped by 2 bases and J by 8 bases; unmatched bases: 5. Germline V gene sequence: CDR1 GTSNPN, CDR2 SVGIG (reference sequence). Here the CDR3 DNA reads TGTGCCTGGAGTCCCGGGACAGCCGAAGCTTTCTTT. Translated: CAWSPGTAEAFF.

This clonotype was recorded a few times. CDR3 sequence: CASSPFVGGGETQYF. In nucleotides, the CDR3 is TGTGCCAGCAGCCCGTTTGTGGGAGGTGGAGAGACCCAGTACTTC. The chain combines TRBV7-9 with TRBJ2-5; D is perhaps TRBD2 (6 bases). V lost 5 bases and J 4 bases, leaving 17 bases between the germline ends. This CDR3 spans 15 amino acids. Germline values: CDR1 SEHNR, CDR2 FQNEAQ (reference sequence). Looking up the rest from reference TRBV7-9 and TRBJ2-5 gives the full variable domain: DTGVSQNPRHKITKRGQNVTFRCDPISEHNRLYWYRQTLGQGPEFLTYFQNEAQLEKSRLLSDRFSAERPKGSFSTLEIQRTEQGDSAMYLCASSPFVGGGETQYFGPGTRLLVL.

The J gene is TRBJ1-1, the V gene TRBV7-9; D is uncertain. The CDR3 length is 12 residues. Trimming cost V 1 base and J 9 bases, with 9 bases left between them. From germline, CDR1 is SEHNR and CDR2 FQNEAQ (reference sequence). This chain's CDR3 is CASSLGDCKAFF. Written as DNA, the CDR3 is TGTGCCAGCAGCTTAGGGGATTGTAAAGCTTTCTTT.

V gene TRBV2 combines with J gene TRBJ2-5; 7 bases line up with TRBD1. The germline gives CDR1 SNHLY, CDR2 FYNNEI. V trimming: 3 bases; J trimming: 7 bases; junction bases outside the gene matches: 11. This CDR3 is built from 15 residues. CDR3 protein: CASSEGQFSGGTQYF. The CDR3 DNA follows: TGTGCCAGCAGTGAGGGACAGTTCTCCGGTGGGACCCAGTACTTC.

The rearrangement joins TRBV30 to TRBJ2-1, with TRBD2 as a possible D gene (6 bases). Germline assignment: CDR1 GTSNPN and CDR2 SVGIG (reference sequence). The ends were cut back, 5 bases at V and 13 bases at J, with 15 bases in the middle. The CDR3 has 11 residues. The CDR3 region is CAWSRTTLQFF. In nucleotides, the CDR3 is TGTGCCTGGTCCAGGACTACACTTCAGTTCTTC.

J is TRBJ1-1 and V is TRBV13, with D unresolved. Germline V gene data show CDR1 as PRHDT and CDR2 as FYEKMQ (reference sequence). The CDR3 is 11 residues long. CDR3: CVQGRGTEAFF. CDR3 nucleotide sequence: TGTGTCCAAGGAAGAGGCACTGAAGCTTTCTTT. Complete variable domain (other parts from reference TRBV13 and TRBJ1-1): AAGVIQSPRHLIKEKRETATLKCYPIPRHDTVYWYQQGPGQDPQFLISFYEKMQSDKGSIPDRFSAQQFSDYHSELNMSSLELGDSALYFCVQGRGTEAFFGQGTRLTVV.

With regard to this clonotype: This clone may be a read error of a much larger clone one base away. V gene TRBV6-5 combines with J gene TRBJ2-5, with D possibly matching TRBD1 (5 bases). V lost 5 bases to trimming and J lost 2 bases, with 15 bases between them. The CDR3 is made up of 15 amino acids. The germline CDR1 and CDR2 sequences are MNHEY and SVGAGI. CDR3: CASSDDSGEQETQYF. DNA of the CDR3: TGTGCCAGCAGTGACGACAGTGGCGAGCAAGAGACCCAGTACTTC.

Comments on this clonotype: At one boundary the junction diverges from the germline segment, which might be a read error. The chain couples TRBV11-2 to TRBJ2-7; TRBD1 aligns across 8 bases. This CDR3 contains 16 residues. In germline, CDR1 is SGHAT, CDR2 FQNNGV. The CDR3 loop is CTSNHRNRGVSYEQYF. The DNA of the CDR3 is TGTACCAGCAACCACCGAAACAGGGGGGTTTCCTACGAGCAGTACTTC.

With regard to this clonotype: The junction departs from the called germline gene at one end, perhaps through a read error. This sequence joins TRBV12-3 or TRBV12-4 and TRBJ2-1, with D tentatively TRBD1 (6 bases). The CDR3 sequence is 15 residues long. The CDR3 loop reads CTSRARGSSYNEQFF. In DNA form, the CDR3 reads TGTACCAGCAGAGCAAGGGGGAGCTCCTATAATGAGCAGTTCTTC.

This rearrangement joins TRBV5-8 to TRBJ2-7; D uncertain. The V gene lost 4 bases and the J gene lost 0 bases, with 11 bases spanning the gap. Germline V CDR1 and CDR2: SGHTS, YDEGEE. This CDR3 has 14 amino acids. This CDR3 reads CASSATDSSYEQYF. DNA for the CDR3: TGTGCCAGCAGCGCGACGGATAGCTCCTACGAGCAGTACTTC.

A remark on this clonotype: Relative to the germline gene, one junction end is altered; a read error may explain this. The CDR3 sequence: CAGSTRTSNTQYF. The CDR3 DNA reads TGTGCCGGCAGCACCCGTACTAGCAATACGCAGTATTTT. The rearrangement uses TRBV11-1 and TRBJ2-3; D may be TRBD2 (6 bases). The CDR3 is 13 residues long. Germline V CDR1 and CDR2: SGHAT, FQDESV (reference sequence).

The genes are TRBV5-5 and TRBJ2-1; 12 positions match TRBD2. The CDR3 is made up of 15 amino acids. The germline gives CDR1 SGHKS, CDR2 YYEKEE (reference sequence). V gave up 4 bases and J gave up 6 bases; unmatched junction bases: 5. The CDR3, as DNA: TGTGCCAGCAGCCAACCGGGACTAGCGGGCAATGAGCAGTTCTTC. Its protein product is CASSQPGLAGNEQFF.

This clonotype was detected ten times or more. The CDR3 here is CASVPGQGYNEQFF. CDR3 nucleotides: TGTGCCAGCGTTCCTGGACAGGGCTACAATGAGCAGTTCTTC. The chain combines TRBV12-3 or TRBV12-4 with TRBJ2-1; 8 bases are a match to TRBD1. The CDR3 consists of 14 residues. V was clipped by 8 bases and J by 3 bases; unmatched bases: 6.

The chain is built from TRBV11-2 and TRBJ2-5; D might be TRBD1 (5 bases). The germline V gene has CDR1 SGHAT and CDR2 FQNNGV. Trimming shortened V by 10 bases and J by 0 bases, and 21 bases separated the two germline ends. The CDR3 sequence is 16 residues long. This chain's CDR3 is CAITRHRSGNQETQYF. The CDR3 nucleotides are TGTGCCATCACCCGGCACCGGTCAGGGAACCAAGAGACCCAGTACTTC.

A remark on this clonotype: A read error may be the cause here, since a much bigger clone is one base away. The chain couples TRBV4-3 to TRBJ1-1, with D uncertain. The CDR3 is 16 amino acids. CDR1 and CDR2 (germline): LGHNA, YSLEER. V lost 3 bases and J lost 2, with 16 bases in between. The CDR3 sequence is CASSHGTRELNTEAFF. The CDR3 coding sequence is TGCGCCAGCAGCCACGGTACTCGGGAGTTAAACACTGAAGCTTTCTTT.